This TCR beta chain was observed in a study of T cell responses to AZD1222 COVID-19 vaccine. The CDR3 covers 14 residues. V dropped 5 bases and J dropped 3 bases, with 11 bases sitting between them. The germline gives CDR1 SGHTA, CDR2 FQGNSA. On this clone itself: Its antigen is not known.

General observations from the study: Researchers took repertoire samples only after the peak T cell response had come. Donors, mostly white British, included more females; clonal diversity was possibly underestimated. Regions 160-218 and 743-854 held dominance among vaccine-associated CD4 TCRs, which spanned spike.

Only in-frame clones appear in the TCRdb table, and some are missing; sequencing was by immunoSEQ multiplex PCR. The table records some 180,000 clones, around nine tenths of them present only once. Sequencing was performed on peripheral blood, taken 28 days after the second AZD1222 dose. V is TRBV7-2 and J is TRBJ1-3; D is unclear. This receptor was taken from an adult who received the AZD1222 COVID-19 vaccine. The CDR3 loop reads CASSPVVNGNTIYF. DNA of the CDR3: TGTGCCAGCAGCCCAGTTGTGAATGGAAACACCATATATTTT. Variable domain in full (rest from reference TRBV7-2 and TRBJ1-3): GAGVSQSPSNKVTEKGKDVELRCDPISGHTALYWYRQSLGQGLEFLIYFQGNSAPDKSGLPSDRFSAERTGGSVSTLTIQRTQQEDSAVYLCASSPVVNGNTIYFGEGSWLTVV.